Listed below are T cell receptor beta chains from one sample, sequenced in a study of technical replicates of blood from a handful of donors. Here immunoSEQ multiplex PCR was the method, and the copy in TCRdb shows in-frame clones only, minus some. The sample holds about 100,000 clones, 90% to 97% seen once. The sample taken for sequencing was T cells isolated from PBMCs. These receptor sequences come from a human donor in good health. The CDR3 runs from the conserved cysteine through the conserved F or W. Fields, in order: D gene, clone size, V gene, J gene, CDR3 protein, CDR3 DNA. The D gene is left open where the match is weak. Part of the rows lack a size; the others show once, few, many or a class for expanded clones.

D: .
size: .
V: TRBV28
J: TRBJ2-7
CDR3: CASWPAGISYEQYF
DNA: TGTGCCAGCTGGCCTGCAGGGATTTCCTACGAGCAGTACTTC

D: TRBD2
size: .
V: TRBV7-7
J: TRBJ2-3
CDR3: CASSRQAGLDTQYF
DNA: TGTGCTAGCAGCCGTCAAGCGGGGCTGGATACGCAGTATTTT

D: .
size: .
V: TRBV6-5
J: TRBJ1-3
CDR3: CASRGTSRGTIYF
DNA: TGTGCCAGCAGAGGGACAAGCAGGGGCACCATATATTTT

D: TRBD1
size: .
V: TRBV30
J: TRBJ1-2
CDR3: CARTGAYPYGYTF
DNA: TGTGCTCGTACAGGGGCCTACCCTTATGGCTACACCTTC

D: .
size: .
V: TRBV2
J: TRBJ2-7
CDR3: CASSANRGGEQYF
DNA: TGTGCCAGCAGTGCAAACAGGGGAGGTGAGCAGTACTTC

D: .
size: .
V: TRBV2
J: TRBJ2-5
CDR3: CASSLGLNQETQYF
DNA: TGTGCCAGCAGTCTGGGCTTAAACCAAGAGACCCAGTACTTC

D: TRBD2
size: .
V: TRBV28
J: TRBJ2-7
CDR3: CASSVAGGFYEQYF
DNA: TGTGCCAGCAGTGTAGCGGGAGGGTTTTACGAGCAGTACTTC

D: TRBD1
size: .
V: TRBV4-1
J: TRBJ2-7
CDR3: CASSQDGGTGGAEQYF
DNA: TGCGCCAGCAGCCAAGATGGAGGGACAGGGGGCGCCGAGCAGTACTTC

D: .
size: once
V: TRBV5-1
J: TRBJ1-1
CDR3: CASRNGEGTEAFF
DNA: TGCGCCAGCCGAAATGGGGAGGGCACTGAAGCTTTCTTT

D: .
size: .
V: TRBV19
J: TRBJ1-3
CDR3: CATKAQRDTGNTIYF
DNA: TGTGCCACGAAAGCCCAACGGGACACGGGAAACACCATATATTTT

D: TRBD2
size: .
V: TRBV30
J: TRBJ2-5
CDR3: CAWRPAGRGVQETQYF
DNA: TGTGCCTGGAGGCCTGCGGGGCGGGGGGTGCAAGAGACCCAGTACTTC

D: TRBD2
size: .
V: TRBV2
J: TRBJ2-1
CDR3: CASNRGGPYNEQFF
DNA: TGTGCCAGCAACCGGGGGGGCCCCTACAATGAGCAGTTCTTC

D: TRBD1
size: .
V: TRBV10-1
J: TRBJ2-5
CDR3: CASSDRGRETQYF
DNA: TGCGCCAGCAGTGACAGGGGGCGAGAGACCCAGTACTTC

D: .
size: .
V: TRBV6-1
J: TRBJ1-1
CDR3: CASSEVGVRAFF
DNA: TGTGCCAGCAGTGAAGTCGGGGTACGCGCTTTCTTT

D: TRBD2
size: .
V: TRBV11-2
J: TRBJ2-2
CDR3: CASSLDGGTGELFF
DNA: TGTGCCAGCAGCTTAGACGGGGGGACCGGGGAGCTGTTTTTT

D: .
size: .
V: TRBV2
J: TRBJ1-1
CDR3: CASRGVTEAFF
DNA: TGTGCCAGCAGAGGGGTCACTGAAGCTTTCTTT

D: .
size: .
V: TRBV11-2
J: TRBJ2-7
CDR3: CASSFQGYEQYF
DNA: TGTGCCAGCAGCTTCCAGGGCTACGAGCAGTACTTC

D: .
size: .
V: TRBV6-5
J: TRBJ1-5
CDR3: CATSSWSGQPQHF
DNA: TGTGCCACCTCTTCCTGGTCAGGCCAGCCCCAGCATTTT

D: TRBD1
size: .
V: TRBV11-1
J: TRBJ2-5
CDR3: CASSPTGTGQETQYF
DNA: TGTGCCAGCAGCCCTACCGGGACAGGGCAAGAGACCCAGTACTTC

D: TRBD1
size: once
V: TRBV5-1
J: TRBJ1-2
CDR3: CASSVGQGGGYTF
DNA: TGCGCCAGCAGCGTCGGACAGGGCGGGGGCTACACCTTC

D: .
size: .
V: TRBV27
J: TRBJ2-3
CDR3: CASSFFRDSYTQYF
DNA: TGTGCCAGCAGTTTCTTCCGGGACTCTTATACGCAGTATTTT

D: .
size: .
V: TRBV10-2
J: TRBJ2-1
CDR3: CASSAYNEQFF
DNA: TGCGCCAGCAGTGCATACAATGAGCAGTTCTTC

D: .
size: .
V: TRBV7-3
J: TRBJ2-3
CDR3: CASSPRHPDTQYF
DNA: TGTGCCAGCAGCCCCAGACACCCAGATACGCAGTATTTT

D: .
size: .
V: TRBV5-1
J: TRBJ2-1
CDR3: CASSLGGTSSYNEQFF
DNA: TGCGCCAGCAGCTTGGGCGGAACGAGCTCCTACAATGAGCAGTTCTTC

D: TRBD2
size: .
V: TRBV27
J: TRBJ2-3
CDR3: CASSSLGTTSGATDTQYF
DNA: TGTGCCAGCAGTTCCCTAGGAACCACTAGCGGGGCTACAGATACGCAGTATTTT

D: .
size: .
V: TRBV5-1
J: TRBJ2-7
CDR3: CASSLAGGARSYEQYF
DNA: TGCGCCAGCAGCTTGGCCGGAGGGGCTAGATCCTACGAGCAGTACTTC

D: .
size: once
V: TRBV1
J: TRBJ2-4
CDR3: CTSSQDASGSVQNIQYF
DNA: TGCACCAGCAGCCAAGATGCCAGCGGGAGTGTCCAAAACATTCAGTACTTC

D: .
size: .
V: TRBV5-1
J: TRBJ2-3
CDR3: CASNPGSSTDTQYF
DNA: TGCGCCAGCAACCCGGGGTCTAGCACAGATACGCAGTATTTT

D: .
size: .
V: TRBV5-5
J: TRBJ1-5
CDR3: CASSPGGGQPQHF
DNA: TGTGCCAGCAGCCCGGGGGGGGGCCAGCCCCAGCATTTT

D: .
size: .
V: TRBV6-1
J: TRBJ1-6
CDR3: CASSAATENSPLHF
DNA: TGTGCCAGCAGCGCGGCCACGGAAAATTCACCCCTCCACTTT

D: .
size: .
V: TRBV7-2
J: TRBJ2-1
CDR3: CASSLFPEAGTNEQFF
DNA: TGTGCCAGCAGCTTATTTCCAGAGGCTGGGACAAATGAGCAGTTCTTC

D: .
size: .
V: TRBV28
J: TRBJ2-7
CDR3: CASSDPTGRSYEQYF
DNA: TGTGCCAGCAGTGATCCAACAGGGCGGTCCTACGAGCAGTACTTC

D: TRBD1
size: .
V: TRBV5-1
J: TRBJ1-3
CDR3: CASSGGTGISGNTIYF
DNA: TGCGCCAGCAGCGGGGGGACAGGCATCTCTGGAAACACCATATATTTT

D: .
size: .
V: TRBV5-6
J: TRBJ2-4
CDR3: CASSLRYGGFSRKNIQYF
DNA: TGTGCCAGCAGCCTCCGGTATGGGGGGTTTTCTAGAAAAAACATTCAGTACTTC

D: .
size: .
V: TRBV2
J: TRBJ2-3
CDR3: CASSIADTQYF
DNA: TGTGCCAGCAGTATCGCAGATACGCAGTATTTT

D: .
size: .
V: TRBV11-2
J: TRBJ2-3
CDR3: CASSLDSVTAFPPTDTQYF
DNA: TGTGCCAGCAGCTTAGATTCCGTAACAGCTTTTCCCCCCACAGATACGCAGTATTTT

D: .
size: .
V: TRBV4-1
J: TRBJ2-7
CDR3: CASSQLNLDRTYEQYF
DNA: TGCGCCAGCAGCCAACTCAACTTAGACAGGACCTACGAGCAGTACTTC

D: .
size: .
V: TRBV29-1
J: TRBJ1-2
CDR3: CSVEELTVYGYTF
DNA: TGCAGCGTTGAAGAGTTAACTGTTTATGGCTACACCTTC

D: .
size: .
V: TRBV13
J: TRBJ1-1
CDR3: CASRQVGAEAFF
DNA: TGTGCCAGCAGACAAGTCGGGGCTGAAGCTTTCTTT

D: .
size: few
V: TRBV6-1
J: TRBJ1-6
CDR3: CASRTARSYNSPLHF
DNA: TGTGCCAGCAGGACTGCTCGCTCCTATAATTCACCCCTCCACTTT

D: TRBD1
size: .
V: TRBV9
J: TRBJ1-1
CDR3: CASSVTGGLNTEAFF
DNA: TGTGCCAGCAGCGTCACAGGGGGCCTCAACACTGAAGCTTTCTTT

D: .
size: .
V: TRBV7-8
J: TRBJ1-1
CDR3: CASSFEGRRAEAFF
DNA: TGTGCCAGCAGCTTTGAGGGCCGGAGGGCTGAAGCTTTCTTT

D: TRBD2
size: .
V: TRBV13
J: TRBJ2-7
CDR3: CASSLAGGEYEQYF
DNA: TGTGCCAGCAGCTTGGCCGGGGGGGAATACGAGCAGTACTTC

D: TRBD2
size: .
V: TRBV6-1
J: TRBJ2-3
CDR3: CASRPGLARDTQYF
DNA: TGTGCCAGCAGACCGGGACTAGCCAGAGATACGCAGTATTTT

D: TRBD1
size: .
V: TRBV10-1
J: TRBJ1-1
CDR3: CASSRGLNTEAFF
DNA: TGCGCCAGCAGTAGGGGGCTGAACACTGAAGCTTTCTTT

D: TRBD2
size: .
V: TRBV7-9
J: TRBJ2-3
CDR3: CASSSNSGRAERSTDTQYF
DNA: TGTGCCAGCAGCTCCAATAGCGGGAGGGCCGAAAGAAGCACAGATACGCAGTATTTT

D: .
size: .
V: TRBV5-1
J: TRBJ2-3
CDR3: CASTGQLSDTQYF
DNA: TGCGCCAGCACCGGACAGCTCTCAGATACGCAGTATTTT

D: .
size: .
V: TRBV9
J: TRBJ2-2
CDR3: CASSVGGSGGELFF
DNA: TGTGCCAGCAGCGTAGGCGGATCTGGCGGGGAGCTGTTTTTT

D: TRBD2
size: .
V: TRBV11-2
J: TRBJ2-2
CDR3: CASSGTSGGNTGELFF
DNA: TGTGCCAGCAGTGGGACTAGCGGGGGGAACACCGGGGAGCTGTTTTTT

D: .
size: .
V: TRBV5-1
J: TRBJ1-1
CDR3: CASSLSARGKLNTEAFF
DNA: TGCGCCAGCAGCTTGTCGGCCCGAGGCAAATTGAACACTGAAGCTTTCTTT

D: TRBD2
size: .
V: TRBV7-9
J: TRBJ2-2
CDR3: CASSLTAGDTGELFF
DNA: TGTGCCAGCAGCTTAACAGCGGGGGACACCGGGGAGCTGTTTTTT

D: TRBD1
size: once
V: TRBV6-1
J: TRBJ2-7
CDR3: CAVRDRESYEQYF
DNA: TGTGCCGTCCGGGACAGAGAGTCCTACGAGCAGTACTTC

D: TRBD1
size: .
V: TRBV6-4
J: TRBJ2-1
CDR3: CASSVKGGYPNEQFF
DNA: TGTGCCAGCAGTGTCAAAGGGGGCTACCCCAATGAGCAGTTCTTC

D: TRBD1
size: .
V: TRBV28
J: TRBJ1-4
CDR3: CASSHDRGREKLFF
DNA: TGTGCCAGCAGTCACGACAGGGGGCGGGAAAAACTGTTTTTT

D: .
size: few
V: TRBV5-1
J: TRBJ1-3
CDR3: CASSLGGLSGNTIYF
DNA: TGCGCCAGCAGCTTGGGGGGGCTCTCTGGAAACACCATATATTTT

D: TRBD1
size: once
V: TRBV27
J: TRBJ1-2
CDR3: CASSQGAGYTF
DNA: TGTGCCAGCAGTCAGGGGGCTGGCTACACCTTC

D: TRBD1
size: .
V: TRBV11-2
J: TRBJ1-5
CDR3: CASSLGQGVRQPQHF
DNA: TGTGCCAGCAGCTTGGGACAGGGGGTCCGACAGCCCCAGCATTTT

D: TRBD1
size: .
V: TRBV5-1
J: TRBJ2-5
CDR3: CASSQTVTGVQETQYF
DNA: TGCGCCAGCAGCCAGACGGTAACAGGGGTCCAAGAGACCCAGTACTTC